This T cell receptor (beta chain) was sequenced during a study of identical twins. Study conclusions and caveats: Whereas memory repertoires showed no such difference, abundant cord blood beta clonotypes carried fewer insertions.

J lost 15 bases, V lost 5 bases, and 11 bases had no gene match. The CDR3 runs 13 residues. One entry per CDR3 protein results from TCRdb running MiXCR on the 5' RACE reads. The sample lists under 900,000 distinct CDR3 sequences; approximately 18% were seen once. About this clonotype: The antigen is undetermined.

These data also formed part of another study, on T cells expressing NK-cell markers. As reported in that work: Obtained from sorted CD3+CD56+NKG2C+, CD3+CD56+NKG2C- and CD3+CD56-NKG2C+ T cells were the TCR beta repertoires. Serological testing identified seven of the eight sequenced donors as HCMV-seropositive and one as seronegative. Dominant NKG2C+ clonotypes were found to form about 1.0-8% of CD8+ T cells in about 6 donors.

The sequenced sample was PBMCs. The chain combines TRBV12-3 or TRBV12-4 with TRBJ2-4; the match to TRBD1 covers 9 bases. The sequence came from a young woman in good health. The CDR3 reads CASSPPARDRVYF. For the CDR3, the DNA is TGTGCCAGCAGTCCCCCGGCCCGGGACAGGGTGTACTTC.